This TCR beta chain was recovered during a study of blood T cell repertoires in COVID-19. At the level of the study: Specimens from acute and convalescent COVID-19 originated in the United States, Italy and Spain. T cells, B-cell-depleted T cells, or PBMCs provided the cDNA or gDNA that served as material.

Participants spanned ages about 18 to 95 years and resided in fewer than 30 US areas. Donors in Cohort 3 who had recovered were those with two negative PCRs, healthcare professional clearance, or resolution of their symptoms. Germline V gives CDR1 SQVTM, CDR2 ANQGSEA. There are 11 residues in the CDR3. V shed 6 bases and J shed 3 bases, with 9 bases lying between them. The data were produced by immunoSEQ multiplex PCR, yet TCRdb's version contains in-frame clones alone and is incomplete. Seen here are roughly 170,000 clones, around four fifths observed once, and the top ten hold 17%. This sequence joins TRBV29-1 and TRBJ2-7; D may be TRBD2 (5 bases). This sequence originates from a woman between 50 and 59 years old who had recovered from COVID-19. The sample consisted of PBMCs or T cells enriched from blood (not recorded which). CDR3 sequence (DNA): TGCAGCGTGGCTAGCAGCTACGAGCAGTACTTC. Protein product: CSVASSYEQYF.